These T cell receptor beta chains were read from a single sample in a study of beta chain features in type 1 diabetes. Only in-frame clones appear in the TCRdb table, and some are missing; sequencing was by immunoSEQ multiplex PCR. The repertoire holds 300,000 to 350,000 clones, with less than 15% as singletons. Specimen: central memory CD4+ T cells from blood. The origin of the receptors is a man aged 25 to 45 in good health. Both conserved end residues are part of each CDR3. Each record gives: V gene, CDR3 length, clone size, D gene, J gene, CDR3 protein, CDR3 DNA. D genes are given only for firm matches. Size is omitted from some rows. Given values are once, few, many or a class for expanded clones.

v_call: TRBV7-6
cdr3_length: 14
clone_size: few
d_call: NA
j_call: TRBJ2-5
cdr3_aa: CASSQKGLQETQYF
cdr3_nt: TGTGCCAGCAGCCAGAAAGGGCTCCAAGAGACCCAGTACTTC

v_call: TRBV5-1
cdr3_length: 19
clone_size: few
d_call: TRBD2
j_call: TRBJ2-1
cdr3_aa: CASSLGLAGVVFSYNEQFF
cdr3_nt: TGCGCCAGCAGCTTGGGGCTAGCGGGAGTCGTTTTCTCCTACAATGAGCAGTTCTTC

v_call: TRBV5-4
cdr3_length: 13
clone_size: NA
d_call: TRBD1
j_call: TRBJ1-2
cdr3_aa: CASTKGQDYGYTF
cdr3_nt: TGTGCCAGCACCAAGGGACAGGACTATGGCTACACCTTC

v_call: TRBV2
cdr3_length: 17
clone_size: many
d_call: TRBD1
j_call: TRBJ1-1
cdr3_aa: CASSDIREGALITEAFF
cdr3_nt: TGTGCCAGCAGTGATATTAGAGAGGGGGCGCTTATAACTGAAGCTTTCTTT

v_call: TRBV28
cdr3_length: 14
clone_size: many
d_call: TRBD1
j_call: TRBJ2-3
cdr3_aa: CASSSGGAKDTQYF
cdr3_nt: TGTGCCAGCAGTTCAGGGGGCGCAAAAGATACGCAGTATTTT

v_call: TRBV2
cdr3_length: 13
clone_size: few
d_call: NA
j_call: TRBJ1-1
cdr3_aa: CASSGVRNTEAFF
cdr3_nt: TGTGCCAGCAGTGGGGTCAGAAACACTGAAGCTTTCTTT

v_call: TRBV19
cdr3_length: 15
clone_size: NA
d_call: NA
j_call: TRBJ1-6
cdr3_aa: CASSQESGYNSPLHF
cdr3_nt: TGTGCCAGTAGTCAAGAATCGGGGTATAATTCACCCCTCCACTTT

v_call: TRBV4-3
cdr3_length: 16
clone_size: few
d_call: TRBD2
j_call: TRBJ2-1
cdr3_aa: CASTSEGGRAANEQFF
cdr3_nt: TGCGCCAGCACCTCAGAGGGAGGGAGGGCGGCGAATGAGCAGTTCTTC

v_call: TRBV2
cdr3_length: 15
clone_size: few
d_call: NA
j_call: TRBJ1-6
cdr3_aa: CASSRQGLYNSPLHF
cdr3_nt: TGTGCCAGCAGTCGTCAGGGCTTGTATAATTCACCCCTCCACTTT

v_call: TRBV7-2
cdr3_length: 18
clone_size: few
d_call: TRBD1
j_call: TRBJ1-3
cdr3_aa: CASSLTRTGRSSGNTIYF
cdr3_nt: TGTGCCAGCAGCCTCACCCGGACAGGTCGGAGCTCTGGAAACACCATATATTTT

v_call: TRBV18
cdr3_length: 13
clone_size: NA
d_call: NA
j_call: TRBJ1-2
cdr3_aa: CASSLGGDYGYTF
cdr3_nt: TGTGCCAGCTCACTGGGGGGCGACTATGGCTACACCTTC

v_call: TRBV18
cdr3_length: 15
clone_size: NA
d_call: NA
j_call: TRBJ1-1
cdr3_aa: CASSPARRGNTEAFF
cdr3_nt: TGTGCCAGCTCACCGGCGAGGCGGGGGAACACTGAAGCTTTCTTT

v_call: TRBV19
cdr3_length: 14
clone_size: NA
d_call: NA
j_call: TRBJ1-5
cdr3_aa: CASSSAEVHQPQHF
cdr3_nt: TGTGCCAGTAGTTCCGCAGAAGTACATCAGCCCCAGCATTTT

v_call: TRBV7-4
cdr3_length: 16
clone_size: NA
d_call: NA
j_call: TRBJ2-7
cdr3_aa: CASSRGEPYYSYEQYF
cdr3_nt: TGTGCCAGCAGCCGGGGAGAGCCGTACTACTCCTACGAGCAGTACTTC

v_call: TRBV5-4
cdr3_length: 13
clone_size: NA
d_call: NA
j_call: TRBJ2-5
cdr3_aa: CATRARAQETQYF
cdr3_nt: TGTGCCACCCGGGCCAGGGCCCAAGAGACCCAGTACTTC

v_call: TRBV7-7
cdr3_length: 16
clone_size: few
d_call: TRBD2
j_call: TRBJ2-5
cdr3_aa: CASSLASGGAQETQYF
cdr3_nt: TGTGCCAGCAGCTTAGCGAGCGGGGGGGCCCAAGAGACCCAGTACTTC

v_call: TRBV11-2
cdr3_length: 18
clone_size: few
d_call: TRBD2
j_call: TRBJ2-6
cdr3_aa: CASSLSGLAGLGANVLTF
cdr3_nt: TGTGCCAGCAGCTTATCAGGACTAGCGGGACTTGGGGCCAACGTCCTGACTTTC

v_call: TRBV5-1
cdr3_length: 15
clone_size: NA
d_call: TRBD2
j_call: TRBJ2-7
cdr3_aa: CASNRGGGAENEQYF
cdr3_nt: TGCGCCAGTAACCGGGGCGGGGGGGCCGAGAACGAGCAGTACTTC

v_call: TRBV18
cdr3_length: 16
clone_size: many
d_call: TRBD1
j_call: TRBJ1-4
cdr3_aa: CASSPGRGQLREKLFF
cdr3_nt: TGTGCCAGCTCACCGGGCAGGGGGCAACTACGTGAAAAACTGTTTTTT

v_call: TRBV7-2
cdr3_length: 12
clone_size: few
d_call: NA
j_call: TRBJ2-1
cdr3_aa: CASSLTLGEQFF
cdr3_nt: TGTGCCAGCAGCTTAACGCTGGGTGAGCAGTTCTTC

v_call: TRBV6-1
cdr3_length: 16
clone_size: NA
d_call: TRBD2
j_call: TRBJ2-3
cdr3_aa: CASSAIAGGPGDTQYF
cdr3_nt: TGTGCCAGCAGTGCCATAGCGGGGGGGCCAGGAGATACGCAGTATTTT